This T cell receptor (beta chain) was sequenced for a study of T cell clones after liver transplantation. As for the study in general: Samples came pre-transplant, pre-randomization before withdrawal, and post-randomization after withdrawal ended.

The CDR3 sequence is 15 residues long. Trimming took off 8 bases at V and 6 bases at J, with 21 bases between the two ends. The V gene's germline CDR1 is MNHNS and CDR2 SASEGT. Generated by immunoSEQ multiplex PCR, the TCRdb table keeps only in-frame clones and is missing some. The data contain some 70,000 clones, roughly 90% of them singletons. This TCR was sampled from a human donor who received a liver transplant. This chain joins TRBV6-1 and TRBJ2-3, with a weak D call TRBD1 (5 bases). The sequences come from CD4+ T cells from blood, collected before liver transplant. CDR3 sequence (DNA): TGTGCCAGCCGGGTGGAAGGGGCGGATGTTGATACGCAGTATTTT. It specifies CASRVEGADVDTQYF.